One and the same sample provided the 25 T cell receptor beta chains below, sequenced in a study of T cells in women clearing cervical HPV infection. Here immunoSEQ multiplex PCR was the method, and the copy in TCRdb shows in-frame clones only, minus some. Its listing shows about 20,000 clones. The material sequenced was blood buffy coat. Receptor source: a woman aged 18-70 years with a cervical HPV16 infection that either progressed to CIN3+ or cleared (not recorded which).

Note on this clone: From the germline J gene comes the end of the CDR3, since the read stops 3 residues before it. The genes are TRBV20-1 and TRBJ2-1, with TRBD1 identical over 8 bases. This CDR3 is 14 amino acids long. Trimming removed 3 bases from V and 9 bases from J; junction bases left unmatched: 10. Germline V lookup: CDR1 DFQATT, CDR2 SNEGSKA (reference sequence). CDR3 sequence: CSASSQGAAGEQFF. CDR3 DNA (partial): TGCAGTGCTAGTTCTCAGGGGGCGGCGGGTGAG.

Notes on this clone: Sequencing ends 3 residues short of the CDR3 end; the germline J gene provides the rest. This chain uses TRBV7-9 with TRBJ1-2; a possible D gene is TRBD1 (6 bases). The CDR3 has 12 amino acids. Looked up from germline, CDR1 is SEHNR and CDR2 is FQNEAQ (reference sequence). The covered CDR3 bases are TGTGCCAGCACCAAGCGGACAGATACC. It translates to CASTKRTDT. The entire CDR3 sequence reads CASTKRTDTYTF.

Note on this clone: The read ends 3 residues shy of where the CDR3 ends; the end is completed using the germline J gene. V usage is TRBV7-9 and J usage is TRBJ1-2, with 12 bases aligning to TRBD1. CDR3 size: 14 residues. From germline, CDR1 is SEHNR and CDR2 FQNEAQ (reference sequence). The CDR3 region is CASISGTGGNDYTF. The sequenced CDR3 bases are TGTGCCAGCATCAGCGGGACAGGGGGCAACGAC.

A word on this clone: The read ends 3 residues shy of where the CDR3 ends; the end is completed using the germline J gene. The chain carries TRBV5-4 and TRBJ1-1, with TRBD1 matching 9 bases. The CDR3 covers 15 residues. The V and J ends lost 1 base and 5 bases, in that order; junction bases with no gene match: 6. Germline assignment: CDR1 SGHNT and CDR2 YYREEE (reference sequence). The sequenced part of the CDR3 DNA is TGTGCCAGCAGCTTGCCTACAGGGGGCTGGACTGAA. It yields the protein CASSLPTGGWTE. The full CDR3 sequence reads CASSLPTGGWTEAFF.

Concerning this clone: The read comes to an end 3 residues before the CDR3 does, leaving the germline J gene to fill in the end. The rearrangement joins TRBV19 to TRBJ2-3; 9 positions agree with TRBD2. Per germline, CDR1 LNHDA and CDR2 SQIVND (reference sequence). The CDR3 spans 18 residues. J gave up 4 bases and V 7 bases, and 18 bases lay outside the gene matches. The CDR3 sequence: CASTTGITAGGLPDTQYF. Partial CDR3 DNA: TGTGCCAGTACCACCGGGATTACGGCGGGGGGGCTTCCAGATACG. Full variable domain (missing parts from reference TRBV19 and TRBJ2-3): DGGITQSPKYLFRKEGQNVTLSCEQNLNHDAMYWYRQDPGQGLRLIYYSQIVNDFQKGDIAEGYSVSREKKESFPLTVTSAQKNPTAFYLCASTTGITAGGLPDTQYFGPGTRLTVL.

On this clone: The read ends 3 residues before the CDR3 terminus; that terminus is restored from the germline J gene. The V and J genes are TRBV5-1 and TRBJ2-3; D gene uncertain. The length of the CDR3 is 14 residues. CDR1 and CDR2 from the germline V gene are SGHRS and YFSETQ. Trimming removed 4 bases from V and 1 base from J, with 10 bases in between. The sequenced part of the CDR3 DNA is TGCGCCAGCAGCGCGGTAATCCGCACAGATACG. Protein sequence: CASSAVIRTDT. The full CDR3 protein reads CASSAVIRTDTQYF.

A word on this clone: Read sequence stops 3 residues before the CDR3 end, and the germline J gene provides the missing end. The genes are TRBV5-1 and TRBJ1-3, with D unclear. V shed 0 bases and J shed 4 bases, with 5 bases lying between them. The CDR3 has 13 residues. CDR1 and CDR2 from the germline V gene are SGHRS and YFSETQ. The CDR3 region is CASSLAKGNTIYF. The sequenced part of the CDR3 DNA is TGCGCCAGCAGCTTGGCTAAGGGAAACACC.

Note on this clone: The CDR3 end lies 3 residues beyond the end of the read and is filled in from the germline J gene. This chain uses TRBV2 with TRBJ2-3; TRBD2 matches 8 bases. The CDR3 loop spans 16 amino acids. Germline V CDR1 and CDR2: SNHLY, FYNNEI. This CDR3 is CASSEPAGGHQETQYF. CDR3 DNA (partial): TGTGCCAGCAGCGAACCTGCGGGGGGTCACCAAGAGACG.

On this clone itself: The read gets to within 3 residues of the CDR3 end, and the germline J gene fills in the rest. The gene calls are TRBV20-1 and TRBJ2-1, with TRBD2 matching 12 bases. Trimming removed 3 bases from V and 8 bases from J; junction bases left unmatched: 11. The length of the CDR3 is 16 residues. Germline CDR1 and CDR2: DFQATT and SNEGSKA (reference sequence). CDR3 protein: CSASTRTSGARDEQFF. The CDR3 bases that were read are TGCAGTGCTAGTACCCGGACTAGCGGGGCTCGGGATGAG.

Comment on this clone: The CDR3 end is not reached by the read, which stops 3 residues before it; the germline J gene fills it in. The V and J genes are TRBV5-1 and TRBJ2-7, with TRBD1 as a possible D gene (6 bases). With 3 bases removed from V and 6 bases from J, the gap between germline ends came to 16 bases. This CDR3 region has 14 residues. Germline V gives CDR1 SGHRS, CDR2 YFSETQ. Partial CDR3 DNA: TGCGCCAGCAGCTCGATACAGGGAAGGGGCGAG. Translation gives CASSSIQGRGE. The full CDR3 protein reads CASSSIQGRGEQYF.

A note on this clone: The CDR3 end is not reached by the read, which stops 3 residues before it; the germline J gene fills it in. This chain connects TRBV10-3 to TRBJ2-7, with a tentative D call TRBD1 (7 bases). The CDR3 is made up of 16 amino acids. The germline CDR1 and CDR2 sequences are ENHRY and SYGVKD. The V gene lost 2 bases and the J gene lost 0 bases, with 14 bases spanning the gap. The sequenced CDR3 bases are TGTGCCATCAGTGAGGGAGGGCAGGGGGACTCCTACGAG. Encoded protein: CAISEGGQGDSYE. The whole CDR3 protein is CAISEGGQGDSYEQYF.

A remark on this clone: The read finishes 3 residues shy of the CDR3 end, and the germline J gene is used to complete it. This chain connects TRBV2 to TRBJ2-3; 11 nucleotides line up with TRBD2. Per the germline V gene, CDR1 is SNHLY and CDR2 is FYNNEI. CDR3 length: 16 amino acids. The V segment lost 11 bases and the J segment 2 bases; nucleotides outside the gene matches: 12. The covered CDR3 bases are TGTGCCTGCCAAAGGCTAGCGGGGGGCTCCACAGATACG. It yields the protein CACQRLAGGSTDT. In full, the CDR3 reads CACQRLAGGSTDTQYF.

A word on this clone: The read ends 3 residues early relative to the CDR3; the germline J gene fills the gap. J is TRBJ2-2 and V is TRBV6-2 or TRBV6-3; TRBD2 matches at 9 bases. The ends lost 7 bases at V and 4 bases at J; junction bases unmatched: 10. The CDR3 has 16 amino acids. The V gene's germline CDR1 is MNHEY and CDR2 SVGEGT. This CDR3 is CASNGRGGAGTGELFF. The part of the CDR3 DNA that was read is TGTGCCAGCAATGGGCGGGGGGGCGCAGGCACCGGGGAG.

With regard to this clone: At one boundary the junction diverges from the germline segment, which might be a read error. Other DNA variants within this sample encode the same CDR3. The CDR3 region is CASSQSWGFRQHSGNTIYF. The CDR3 bases that were read are TGCGCTAGCAGTCAATCATGGGGCTTCAGACAGCACTCTGGAAACACC. The chain is built from TRBV23-1 and TRBJ1-3, with D perhaps matching TRBD1 (5 bases). The read finishes 3 residues shy of the CDR3 end, and the germline J gene is used to complete it. TRBV23-1 is an ORF; its function is uncertain. The length of the CDR3 is 19 residues.

As to this clone: Read sequence stops 3 residues before the CDR3 end, and the germline J gene provides the missing end. This chain joins TRBV5-1 and TRBJ2-1; 8 nucleotides match TRBD2. The germline V gene encodes CDR1 SGHRS and CDR2 YFSETQ. This CDR3 has 17 residues. Losses at the gene ends were 0 bases for V and 5 bases for J; bases not matched to a gene: 10. CDR3 loop: CASSLGSVGGADNEQFF. The covered CDR3 bases are TGCGCCAGCAGCTTGGGGAGCGTCGGGGGGGCCGACAATGAG.

As regards this clone: The read ends 3 residues early relative to the CDR3; the germline J gene fills the gap. This chain links TRBV19 with TRBJ2-7; D is possibly TRBD1 (5 bases). The germline V gene has CDR1 LNHDA and CDR2 SQIVND (reference sequence). The CDR3 is 13 amino acids. Trimming cost V 4 bases and J 2 bases, with 9 bases left between them. Incomplete CDR3 DNA: TGTGCCAGTAGTAATACAGGTACCTACGAG. Amino acids: CASSNTGTYE. The CDR3 in its entirety is CASSNTGTYEQYF.

The DNA read from the CDR3 is TGCGCCAGCAGCTTGGCCGTGGGACAGGGGTACAATGAG. Encoded protein: CASSLAVGQGYNE. The complete CDR3 sequence is CASSLAVGQGYNEQFF. The chain couples TRBV5-1 to TRBJ2-1, with 10 bases that match TRBD1. The read ends 3 residues early relative to the CDR3; the germline J gene fills the gap. There are 16 residues in the CDR3. Germline-derived CDR1 and CDR2 are SGHRS and YFSETQ. Losses at the gene ends were 0 bases for V and 4 bases for J; bases not matched to a gene: 4. The variable domain in full, with the rest retrieved from reference TRBV5-1 and TRBJ2-1, is KAGVTQTPRYLIKTRGQQVTLSCSPISGHRSVSWYQQTPGQGLQFLFEYFSETQRNKGNFPGRFSGRQFSNSRSEMNVSTLELGDSALYLCASSLAVGQGYNEQFFGPGTRLTVL.

The DNA read from the CDR3 is TGCAGTGCTAGAGATCCGCAGGGGGAGGGCAACGAG. Amino acids: CSARDPQGEGNE. The entire CDR3 reads CSARDPQGEGNEQYF. The V call is TRBV20-1, the J call TRBJ2-7; D is tentatively TRBD1 or TRBD2 (7 bases each). The read terminates 3 residues before the CDR3 end, so the remaining end is supplied by the germline J gene. V was pared by 0 bases and J by 5 bases, with 17 bases between. The CDR3 loop spans 15 amino acids. CDR1 and CDR2 (germline): DFQATT, SNEGSKA (reference sequence).

Comments on this clone: The CDR3 end falls 3 residues outside the read, so it is completed with the germline J gene. This rearrangement joins TRBV7-3 to TRBJ2-1; 8 bases are shared with TRBD2. The CDR3 spans 18 residues. Looked up from germline, CDR1 is SGHTA and CDR2 is FQGTGA. After removal of 3 bases from V and 5 bases from J, the junction contained 15 bases not matched to a gene. The CDR3 is CASSFNLIRASGHNEQFF. CDR3 DNA, as far as it was read: TGTGCCAGCAGCTTCAACCTTATCCGGGCTAGCGGGCACAATGAG.

With regard to this clone: Sequencing ends 3 residues short of the CDR3 end; the germline J gene provides the rest. The genes are TRBV12-3 or TRBV12-4 and TRBJ1-5, with D possibly matching TRBD1 (5 bases). CDR3 length equals 14 residues. V gave up 5 bases and J gave up 6 bases, with 14 bases separating them. Incomplete CDR3 DNA: TGTGCCAGCAGTAAGACGGGGGGGTTTCAGCCC. Encoded protein: CASSKTGGFQP. The complete CDR3 protein is CASSKTGGFQPQHF.

Comment on this clone: The CDR3 extends 3 residues past the end of the read, so its final part is completed from the germline J gene. The chain carries TRBV11-2 and TRBJ2-7; D possibly corresponds to TRBD2 (5 bases). Germline assignment: CDR1 SGHAT and CDR2 FQNNGV. This CDR3 contains 13 residues. The V gene lost 6 bases and the J gene lost 2 bases, with 11 bases spanning the gap. CDR3 sequence: CASRAATTYEQYF. The DNA read from the CDR3 is TGTGCCAGCAGAGCGGCAACCACCTACGAG.

Measured by frequency, this clone is medium-sized. The CDR3 end falls 3 residues outside the read, so it is completed with the germline J gene. The V and J genes are TRBV29-1 and TRBJ1-2, with 8 bases identical to TRBD1. V lost 4 bases to trimming and J lost 4 bases; unmatched junction nucleotides: 2. This CDR3 is 12 amino acids long. Looked up from germline, CDR1 is SQVTM and CDR2 is ANQGSEA. The CDR3 loop is CSVVTGAYGYTF. The covered CDR3 bases are TGCAGCGTTGTGACAGGGGCCTATGGC.

For this clone: The DNA ends 3 residues before the CDR3 does, and the rest of the CDR3 is filled in from the germline J gene. The rearrangement links TRBV11-1 to TRBJ2-3; 7 nucleotides match TRBD1. This CDR3 region has 14 residues. With 1 base clipped from V and 3 bases from J, the junction kept 1 base outside the gene matches. Germline-derived CDR1 and CDR2 are SGHAT and FQDESV (reference sequence). CDR3 DNA (partial): TGTGCCAGCAGCTTAGACAGGGGAACAGATACG. Translated: CASSLDRGTDT. The CDR3 reads in full as CASSLDRGTDTQYF.

Remarks on this clone: The DNA ends 3 residues before the CDR3 does, and the rest of the CDR3 is filled in from the germline J gene. The chain joins TRBV12-3 or TRBV12-4 to TRBJ1-1; 8 nucleotides align to TRBD1. V shed 4 bases, J shed 5 bases, and the junction held 12 bases outside the gene matches. The CDR3 covers 16 residues. The sequenced part of the CDR3 DNA is TGTGCCAGCAGTTCCCTAACGTCTGGACAGGGTACTGAA. This encodes CASSSLTSGQGTE. The full CDR3 is CASSSLTSGQGTEAFF.

In regard to this clone: The CDR3 is cut off 3 residues early in the read; its end comes from the germline J gene. The gene calls are TRBV6-1 and TRBJ2-1; 11 bases agree with TRBD2. Germline V gene lookup returns CDR1 MNHNS and CDR2 SASEGT. The V and J ends lost 3 bases and 6 bases, in that order; junction bases with no gene match: 7. The CDR3 sequence is 16 residues long. Incomplete CDR3 DNA: TGTGCCAGCAGTGAGACCGTAGCGGGGGGGAGCAATGAG. Encoded protein: CASSETVAGGSNE. The whole CDR3 is CASSETVAGGSNEQFF.